Listed below are T cell receptor beta chains from one sample, sequenced in a study of blood T cell repertoires in COVID-19. Some clones are missing from TCRdb's copy, which holds only in-frame ones; the method was immunoSEQ multiplex PCR. The data show around 280,000 clones, nearly 90% seen once. Input material: PBMCs or T cells enriched from blood (not recorded which). These TCRs come from a young woman with acute COVID-19. The CDR3 runs from the conserved cysteine through the conserved F or W. Fields, in order: V gene, J gene, D gene, CDR3 protein, CDR3 DNA. A D gene is named only where the DNA matches it firmly.

v_gene: TRBV2; j_gene: TRBJ1-6; d_gene: .; CDR3aa: CASAGTGHNSPLHF; CDR3nt: TGTGCCAGCGCGGGAACAGGCCATAATTCACCCCTCCACTTT
v_gene: TRBV18; j_gene: TRBJ1-2; d_gene: .; CDR3aa: CASSPGGGNYGYTF; CDR3nt: TGTGCCAGCTCCCCCGGCGGGGGTAACTATGGCTACACCTTC
v_gene: TRBV7-9; j_gene: TRBJ2-4; d_gene: TRBD2; CDR3aa: CASSLGLAWDIQYF; CDR3nt: TGTGCCAGCAGCTTAGGACTAGCGTGGGACATTCAGTACTTC
v_gene: TRBV9; j_gene: TRBJ2-3; d_gene: TRBD2; CDR3aa: CASSVPPFERELDTQYF; CDR3nt: TGTGCCAGCAGCGTCCCCCCTTTTGAGCGGGAGTTGGATACGCAGTATTTT
v_gene: TRBV20-1; j_gene: TRBJ2-7; d_gene: .; CDR3aa: CSAPDRLEQYF; CDR3nt: TGCAGTGCTCCAGACAGGCTTGAGCAGTACTTC
v_gene: TRBV6-4; j_gene: TRBJ1-1; d_gene: TRBD1; CDR3aa: CASSDGRGDTEAFF; CDR3nt: TGTGCCAGCAGTGACGGCAGGGGGGACACTGAAGCTTTCTTT
v_gene: TRBV3-1/TRBV3-2; j_gene: TRBJ2-1; d_gene: TRBD1; CDR3aa: CASSQEDRGNEQFF; CDR3nt: TGTGCCAGCAGCCAAGAAGACAGGGGAAATGAGCAGTTCTTC
v_gene: TRBV28; j_gene: TRBJ2-1; d_gene: .; CDR3aa: CASSLRYEQFF; CDR3nt: TGTGCCAGCAGTTTGAGATACGAGCAGTTCTTC
v_gene: TRBV18; j_gene: TRBJ2-1; d_gene: TRBD2; CDR3aa: CASSRASGYNEQFF; CDR3nt: TGTGCCAGCTCACGGGCTAGCGGATACAATGAGCAGTTCTTC
v_gene: TRBV27; j_gene: TRBJ2-1; d_gene: .; CDR3aa: CASSSSGNYNEQFF; CDR3nt: TGTGCCAGCAGTTCGTCCGGGAATTACAATGAGCAGTTCTTC
v_gene: TRBV5-8; j_gene: TRBJ2-7; d_gene: .; CDR3aa: CASSLGAGPPYEQYF; CDR3nt: TGTGCCAGCAGCTTGGGGGCAGGGCCACCCTACGAGCAGTACTTC
v_gene: TRBV19; j_gene: TRBJ2-7; d_gene: .; CDR3aa: CASTNRDYEQYF; CDR3nt: TGTGCCAGTACGAACAGGGATTACGAGCAGTACTTC
v_gene: TRBV6-4; j_gene: TRBJ2-3; d_gene: TRBD2; CDR3aa: CASSEREAHTDTQYF; CDR3nt: TGTGCCAGCAGCGAGCGGGAGGCCCACACAGATACGCAGTATTTT
v_gene: TRBV7-8; j_gene: TRBJ1-4; d_gene: .; CDR3aa: CASSLQGTNEKLFF; CDR3nt: TGTGCCAGCAGCTTACAGGGAACTAATGAAAAACTGTTTTTT
v_gene: TRBV23-1; j_gene: TRBJ2-4; d_gene: .; CDR3aa: CASSLPRGGAKNIQYF; CDR3nt: TGCGCCAGCAGTCTCCCTAGGGGGGGGGCCAAAAACATTCAGTACTTC
v_gene: TRBV7-3; j_gene: TRBJ2-7; d_gene: TRBD1; CDR3aa: CASSQGTGRLYF; CDR3nt: TGTGCCAGCAGCCAAGGGACAGGGAGGCTGTACTTC
v_gene: TRBV27; j_gene: TRBJ2-2; d_gene: .; CDR3aa: CASSLTYPNTGELFF; CDR3nt: TGTGCCAGCAGTTTAACCTACCCTAACACCGGGGAGCTGTTTTTT
v_gene: TRBV6-5; j_gene: TRBJ2-2; d_gene: TRBD2; CDR3aa: CASSYTSGSVTGELFF; CDR3nt: TGTGCCAGCAGTTACACTAGCGGGAGCGTCACCGGGGAGCTGTTTTTT
v_gene: TRBV7-6; j_gene: TRBJ2-7; d_gene: TRBD1; CDR3aa: CASSPGTGGYEQYF; CDR3nt: TGTGCCAGCAGCCCCGGGACAGGGGGTTACGAGCAGTACTTC
v_gene: TRBV6-2/TRBV6-3; j_gene: TRBJ2-5; d_gene: TRBD2; CDR3aa: CASSYGGLAGSGRETQYF; CDR3nt: TGTGCCAGCAGTTACGGTGGACTAGCGGGATCCGGGAGGGAGACCCAGTACTTC
v_gene: TRBV5-8; j_gene: TRBJ2-7; d_gene: TRBD1; CDR3aa: CASSFDRASSYEQYF; CDR3nt: TGTGCCAGCAGCTTCGACAGGGCAAGCTCCTACGAGCAGTACTTC
v_gene: TRBV19; j_gene: TRBJ2-1; d_gene: TRBD2; CDR3aa: CASTLAEYNEQFF; CDR3nt: TGTGCCAGCACACTAGCGGAATACAATGAGCAGTTCTTC
v_gene: TRBV30; j_gene: TRBJ1-2; d_gene: .; CDR3aa: CAWRTGAGYTF; CDR3nt: TGTGCCTGGAGGACAGGAGCTGGCTACACCTTC
v_gene: TRBV5-1; j_gene: TRBJ2-1; d_gene: TRBD1; CDR3aa: CASRNRDRGREEQFF; CDR3nt: TGCGCCAGCAGGAACCGGGACAGGGGGCGAGAGGAGCAGTTCTTC
v_gene: TRBV18; j_gene: TRBJ2-1; d_gene: TRBD2; CDR3aa: CASSPSREAGNEQFF; CDR3nt: TGTGCCAGCTCACCAAGTCGGGAGGCGGGGAATGAGCAGTTCTTC
v_gene: TRBV6-5; j_gene: TRBJ2-1; d_gene: TRBD2; CDR3aa: CASTKAGPYNEQFF; CDR3nt: TGTGCCAGCACCAAAGCGGGACCCTACAATGAGCAGTTCTTC
v_gene: TRBV5-5; j_gene: TRBJ1-6; d_gene: TRBD1; CDR3aa: CASSTRQGGANSPLHF; CDR3nt: TGTGCCAGCAGCACTCGACAGGGAGGCGCTAATTCACCCCTCCACTTT